This T cell receptor (beta chain) is from a study of cytomegalovirus exposure and HLA in healthy donors. PCR involved 60 Vbeta and 13 Jbeta primers. Using immunoSEQ multiplex PCR, the repertoire was profiled, and TCRdb retains in-frame clones only, with some absent. The sample holds over 200,000 clones; roughly 79% are singletons and the top ten take approximately 0.5%. The sequence was collected from a middle-aged woman in good health and CMV-seronegative. Sequenced material: PBMCs.

CDR3 DNA sequence: TGCGCCAGCAAGGTGATTAGCGGGGGGGCCGATACGCAGTATTTT. Encoded protein: CASKVISGGADTQYF. The chain links TRBV5-1 to TRBJ2-3, with 11 positions matching TRBD2. Germline values: CDR1 SGHRS, CDR2 YFSETQ. V lost 6 bases to trimming and J lost 6 bases; unmatched junction nucleotides: 9. This CDR3 comprises 15 residues. Drawing the rest from reference TRBV5-1 and TRBJ2-3, the complete variable domain is KAGVTQTPRYLIKTRGQQVTLSCSPISGHRSVSWYQQTPGQGLQFLFEYFSETQRNKGNFPGRFSGRQFSNSRSEMNVSTLELGDSALYLCASKVISGGADTQYFGPGTRLTVL.